A selection of T cell receptor beta chains follows, all from one sample in a study of shared clonotypes between healthy human individuals. Measured with immunoSEQ multiplex PCR; TCRdb has only the in-frame clones, and not every one. The sample shows roughly 1.5 million clones, approximately 98% of them seen only once. Sequencing used naive CD4+ T cells sorted from blood. The source is a man aged 25 to 40 in good health. Both conserved end residues are trimmed from each CDR3.

v_gene,j_gene,CDR3aa
TRBV19,TRBJ2-1,ASSGLAGRGEQF
TRBV25-1,TRBJ2-7,ASSDYRREGGYEQY
TRBV5-6,TRBJ2-7,ASSPPVMGSEEY
TRBV4-3,TRBJ1-3,ASSQDSRGNSGNTIY
TRBV15,TRBJ1-2,ATSRAQDLNYGYT
TRBV20-1,TRBJ2-7,SAPTPQGY
TRBV7-3,TRBJ2-3,ASSLLDRGTDTQY
TRBV7-8,TRBJ2-3,ASSIPTDTQY
TRBV5-1,TRBJ2-7,ASSSDRPYEQY
TRBV19,TRBJ2-7,ASSIGGRASYEQY
TRBV20-1,TRBJ2-1,SARFNEQF
TRBV7-2,TRBJ1-2,ASSFGTGDGYT
TRBV29-1,TRBJ2-3,SAHSGADTQY
TRBV28,TRBJ1-5,ASSFTGGHNQPQH
TRBV6-5,TRBJ1-2,ASSPTGNYGYT
TRBV6-6,TRBJ2-7,ASSYSLAGDIYEQY
TRBV5-1,TRBJ2-7,ASSLADSTYEQY
TRBV2,TRBJ2-1,ASPQGQAHRNEQF
TRBV6-5,TRBJ1-2,ASSYGTANYGYT
TRBV4-1,TRBJ2-7,ASSQDRNIPYEQY
TRBV7-2,TRBJ2-7,ASSFTGLYEQY
TRBV28,TRBJ1-2,ASSLGSYGYT